This paragraph reports one TCR beta chain. This entry comes from a study of blood T cell repertoires in COVID-19. Looking at the study overall: There were acute and convalescent COVID-19 samples, and they came from the United States, Italy and Spain.

Per the original methods: Reference gene primers were amplified, and this amplification served to estimate nucleated cell counts. Clones were read by immunoSEQ multiplex PCR, and TCRdb kept only the in-frame ones, dropping some. That table supplies the V and J calls and clone size; D and trimming were determined from the DNA. The data show more than 85,000 clones, over 80% seen once. V shed 5 bases and J 10 bases; nucleotides not matched to a gene: 13. Germline V gene data show CDR1 as SGHNT and CDR2 as YYREEE (reference sequence). The CDR3 covers 16 residues. This chain uses TRBV5-4 with TRBJ1-6, with TRBD1 matching 9 bases. This sequence originates from a human donor in a cohort sampled during active COVID-19. The sample taken for sequencing was peripheral blood. The CDR3 sequence is CASRPDPGQGGSPLHF. Here the CDR3 DNA reads TGTGCCAGCAGACCTGACCCGGGACAGGGAGGATCACCCCTCCACTTT. Together with reference TRBV5-4 and TRBJ1-6, the CDR3 gives the full variable domain: ETGVTQSPTHLIKTRGQQVTLRCSSQSGHNTVSWYQQALGQGPQFIFQYYREEENGRGNFPPRFSGLQFPNYSSELNVNALELDDSALYLCASRPDPGQGGSPLHFGNGTRLTVT.